The source of this T cell receptor beta chain is a study of cytomegalovirus exposure and HLA in healthy donors. Study results and limitations: The study assumed roughly uniform donor sequencing depth for presence/absence analyses. Productive rates of about 90% or about 30% were seen for most TCR beta V segments in an earlier analysis. The study carried out a later analysis of TCR beta sequences. It associated around 17,000 of them with specific HLA alleles at a false discovery rate of 0.05.

This CDR3 has 15 residues. The germline V gene encodes CDR1 SNHLY and CDR2 FYNNEI. V lost 1 base to trimming and J lost 7 bases, with 14 bases between them. A note on this clone: Its matching antigen is unknown.

PCR involved 60 Vbeta and 13 Jbeta primers. Original data processing: In a later analysis, 75 million to 95 million unique TCR beta chains included roughly 11 million shared by two or more donors. The method was immunoSEQ multiplex PCR; TCRdb's version includes in-frame clones alone and lacks a portion of them. For V, J and clone size, that table is used; D and trimming come from the DNA. The sample consists of under 200,000 clones, around 79% of them appearing once. The TCR was taken from a male donor in good health and CMV-seropositive. Sequencing was performed on PBMCs. V usage is TRBV2 and J usage is TRBJ1-5; tentatively, D is TRBD1 (6 bases). The CDR3: CASSEERGAGQPQHF. The CDR3 nucleotides are TGTGCCAGCAGTGAAGAACGGGGGGCGGGACAGCCCCAGCATTTT.